This TCR beta chain was recorded in a study of blood T cells in healthy people across ages. The length of the CDR3 is 14 residues. Germline CDR1 is LGHDT and CDR2 is YNNKEL (reference sequence). V lost 0 bases to trimming and J lost 10 bases, with 13 bases between them. Broader study findings: Versus aged donors, long-lived donors had higher diversity and more naive CD4+ cells.

Collection of around 10 milliliters of peripheral blood was performed for each donor. The authors ran a second PCR of 7 to 11 cycles using a sample-barcoded 5' primer and a J-beta primer mix. Each cDNA was tagged by a template-switch adaptor containing 12 random nucleotides. CDR3-containing paired-end reads numbering at least 2.5 million came from each sample. TCRdb reprocessed the 5' RACE reads via MiXCR and lists one record per CDR3 protein. The sample lists some 1.5 million distinct CDR3 sequences; 28% were seen once. This clonotype was seen more than once but under ten times. Its target is unknown.

The chain is built from TRBV3-1 and TRBJ2-1, with D perhaps matching TRBD2 (5 bases). Source material: blood. This TCR derives from a woman younger than 45 in good health. The CDR3 here is CASSQEMLAGEQFF. As DNA, the CDR3 is TGTGCCAGCAGCCAAGAGATGCTAGCTGGGGAGCAGTTCTTC.